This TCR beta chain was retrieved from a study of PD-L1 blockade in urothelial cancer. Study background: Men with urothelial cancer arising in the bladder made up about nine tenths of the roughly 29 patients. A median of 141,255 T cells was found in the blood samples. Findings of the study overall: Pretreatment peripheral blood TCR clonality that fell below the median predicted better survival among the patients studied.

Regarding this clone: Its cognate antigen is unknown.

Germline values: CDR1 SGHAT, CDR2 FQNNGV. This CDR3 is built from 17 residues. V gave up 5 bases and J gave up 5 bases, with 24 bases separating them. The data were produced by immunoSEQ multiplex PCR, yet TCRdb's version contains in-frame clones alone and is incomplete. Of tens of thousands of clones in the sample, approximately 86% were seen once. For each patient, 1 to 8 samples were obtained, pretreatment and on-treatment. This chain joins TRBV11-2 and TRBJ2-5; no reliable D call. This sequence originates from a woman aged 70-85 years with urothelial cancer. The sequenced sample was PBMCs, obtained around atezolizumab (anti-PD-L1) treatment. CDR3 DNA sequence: TGTGCCAGCAGCCCACGGCGAGTAGCTCTACGTGTGGAGACCCAGTACTTC. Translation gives CASSPRRVALRVETQYF.